This T cell receptor beta chain was sequenced in a study of T-cell memory formation after mild COVID-19. Study overall: Clustering of TCRs was largely donor specific. Study results and caveats: Mainly in CM and EM were contracting CD4+ clones; CD8+ were in EMRA. Day 15 to 85 contracting clones showed balanced CD4/CD8; later expanders leaned CD4+.

The CDR3 length is 15 residues. CDR1 and CDR2 (germline): LGHNA, YSLEER. Losses at the gene ends were 1 base for V and 7 bases for J; bases not matched to a gene: 10. This clonotype was seen a handful of times. The antigen is unknown. Amplification by 5'RACE using constant-segment primers produced TCR alpha and TCR beta cDNA libraries that carried sample barcodes and UMIs. TCRdb called the 5' RACE reads again in MiXCR, with one record for every CDR3 protein. In the table there are 500,000 to 650,000 distinct CDR3 sequences, roughly 22% of which are singletons. This clonotype was obtained from an adult woman who had mild COVID-19 (a few samples of this study predate the infection). Cell type and time point are not known. This sequence joins TRBV4-3 and TRBJ2-7; the match to TRBD2 covers 7 bases. Material: PBMCs or a T cell subset sorted from them (not recorded which). CDR3 DNA: TGCGCCAGCAGCCAAGTGGCGGGAGTCATCGGAGAGCAGTACTTC. This translates into CASSQVAGVIGEQYF.